The T cell receptor (beta chain) described here comes from a study of OX40 agonist ivuxolimab in advanced cancers. Study overall: In this cohort, patients received ivuxolimab, an agonistic anti-OX40 (CD134) antibody.

Generated by immunoSEQ multiplex PCR, the TCRdb table keeps only in-frame clones and is missing some. The sample yields tens of thousands of clones, 80% to 90% seen once. The CDR3 is made up of 16 amino acids. The TCR sequence derives from an adult with an advanced solid tumor such as melanoma, head and neck, liver or kidney cancer. The sequencing used CD4+ or CD8+ T cells sorted from blood, collected in a trial of the OX40 agonist ivuxolimab. The chain uses TRBV21-1 and TRBJ2-1; TRBD1 is the table's D call and was not checked against the DNA. TRBV21-1 is a pseudogene. This CDR3 is CASSASPGQEYNEQFF. The CDR3 region has the DNA TGTGCCAGCAGCGCGTCTCCGGGACAGGAATACAATGAGCAGTTCTTC.